This T cell receptor (beta chain) emerged from a study of persistence of HIV-infected CD4 T cells (dated by TCRdb to 2020 to 2021). The study in broad terms: The median time participants had been on suppressive ART was 8 years. Apart from a couple of participants who underwent leukapheresis at a single time point, peripheral blood samples of up to about 180 mL were collected from participants at multiple time points. Anti-CD3/anti-CD28 stimulation activated a higher proportion of cells, with a lower memory fraction, than antigen stimulation. The study isolated CMV- and HIV-1 Gag-responding CD4+ T cells from ART-treated individuals to examine antigen-driven clonal expansion of HIV-1-infected cells. TCRbeta sequencing assessed the clonality of all cells in each sorted population, while proviral sequencing assessed the clonality of infected cells. In the cross-participant TCR cluster analysis, about eight participants were included for CMV and 7 participants were included for Gag.

The germline V gene provides CDR1 SGHAT and CDR2 FQNNGV. Deletion took 4 bases off V and 0 bases off J, with a span of 21 bases between the germline ends. From the cysteine up to the phenylalanine, the CDR3 has a length of 18 residues. Just CDR3 DNA is preserved here, 54 bases in frame from base 1. The immunoSEQ hsTCRB assay version 4, run in survey mode, was used to sequence TCRbeta repertoires from genomic DNA. Genomic DNA was diluted to roughly 9.8 ng/uL, using up to roughly 1 ug per sample for TCRbeta sequencing. The study's own analysis went as follows. ImmunoSeq Analyzer 3.0 was used for analysis of TCRbeta data, and diversity was computed on productive nucleotide rearrangements. The improved Chao index was used to estimate lower-bound TCR diversity, and the Gini coefficient was used to estimate clonality using the Immunarch R package. When different nucleotide rearrangements encoded the same CDR3beta amino acid sequence, each rearrangement was treated as a distinct clonotype. Differential abundance analysis identified TCRbeta sequences significantly enriched in antigen-responding cells relative to anti-CD3/anti-CD28-activated cells. TCRs were clustered by predicted peptide-MHC specificity with GLIPH2, both within individual participants and across merged participant data sets. The table was pulled from immuneACCESS by TCRdb, which kept in-frame rearrangements only. Such tables lose some clones; where checked, under half of the loss comes from unresolved V genes, and the rest has no known cause. The D gene and trimming were derived from the DNA, and the V and J assignments and clone size from that table. This sample has some 45,000 clones in its table, and about nine tenths of those were observed once. 0.4% to 0.5% of the sample is in the top ten clones.

The investigation overall reported the following: TCRbeta richness in CMV- and Gag-responding cells was significantly lower than in anti-CD3/anti-CD28-responding cells; CMV-responding cells had higher oligoclonality than CD3/CD28-stimulated and Gag-responding cells. Only a small number of individuals took part in the study, and the range of antigens tested was limited. Antigen-responding cells were enriched for degenerate expanded CDR3beta sequences, which suggests convergent selection of CD4+ responses to CMV and Gag. TCR oligoclonality correlated with proviral oligoclonality within the same sorted populations. Bulk TCR analyses could not be restricted to the rare CMV-responding cells that actually carried HIV-1 proviruses.

Sample treatment or condition, as interpreted from the label and publication: suppressive antiretroviral therapy. As a nonspecific positive control representing the CD4+ T cell repertoire, cells were stimulated with anti-CD3/anti-CD28 magnetic beads. CD4+ T cells that responded were sorted based on upregulation of both CD40 ligand and CD69. Participants were HIV-1-infected adults who started suppressive ART during chronic infection. For at least 4 years, participants had undetectable plasma HIV-1 RNA, below 50 copies/mL. To be included, participants needed a CD4+ T cell count above 400 cells/uL and a positive CMV serology. Before stimulation, PBMCs were isolated using density centrifugation and then depleted of CD8+ T cells. For around 17 hours, CD8-depleted PBMCs were stimulated with anti-CD28/CD49d costimulation, a CD40-blocking antibody, and enfuvirtide, which was added to prevent new infections. Cells were sorted on a Beckman Coulter MoFlo Legacy or XDP sorter, with propidium iodide excluding dead cells. Genomic DNA was extracted using the QIAamp DNA Mini Kit for samples with more than one million cells and using the Quick-DNA Microprep Kit for all other samples.

Turning to this clone: What antigen it recognizes has not been identified. Base qualities are not recorded, but no much larger clone differs from it by a single base.

The specimen was CD4+ T cells sorted from PBMCs after approximately 20-hour stimulation, collected from a patient who received antiretroviral therapy. The sample's cell subset or site label is to be understood as: CD40L+CD69+ CD4 T cells responding to anti-CD3/anti-CD28 beads, representing the overall repertoire. Recombination connected TRBV11-2 to TRBJ1-1; TRBD1 is possibly the D segment (5 matching bases). The TCR sequence derives from an adult woman with HIV who was CMV-seropositive. Here is the DNA: TGTGCCAGCAGCTCCCGTCTTAAGGGGCGGGAGATGAACACTGAAGCTTTCTTT. Translated, it reads CASSSRLKGREMNTEAFF.